This TCR beta chain was identified during a study of cytomegalovirus exposure and HLA in healthy donors. Background on the study: Some 85 million unique TCRs, all from HLA-typed donors, were included in an early release of the data.

Amplification used 60 Vbeta primers and 13 Jbeta primers. In the authors' workflow: Counted up in a later analysis, unique TCR beta chains came to 65 million to 80 million, with around 12 million shared. The assay was immunoSEQ multiplex PCR, and TCRdb's table has in-frame clones only and misses some. The V and J calls and clone size were taken over from that table, and D and trimming were inferred from the DNA. This sample has 150,000 to 200,000 clones, with roughly 84% found just once. Comments on this clone: What it recognizes is unknown.

Points from the study as a whole: Follow-up analysis later connected one missense variant in DCLRE1C with trimming of TCR beta V- and J-genes.

In germline, CDR1 is SGHDT, CDR2 YYEEEE. V lost 3 bases and J lost 9, with 13 bases in between. The CDR3 sequence is 14 residues long. The sequenced sample was PBMCs. The rearrangement uses TRBV5-6 and TRBJ1-6; D not resolved. The clonotype comes from a boy aged 5-17 years in good health and CMV-seronegative. This CDR3 reads CASSSYRGSSPLHF. Here the CDR3 DNA reads TGTGCCAGCAGCTCGTATCGGGGAAGTTCACCCCTCCACTTT.